This record looks at one T cell receptor (beta chain) sequence and its context. What it recognizes is unknown. TCRdb's copy holds only in-frame clones and misses some; the assay was immunoSEQ multiplex PCR. The sample has 85,000 to 90,000 clones, around 87% seen once. V lost 0 bases and J 5 bases, leaving 16 bases between the germline ends. CDR1 and CDR2 from the germline V gene are LNHNV and YYDKDF (reference sequence). CDR3 size: 17 residues. The sample comes from a study of radiotherapy plus CTLA-4 blockade in lung cancer. Points from the study as a whole: Expansion in blood of tumor-derived TCR clones was seen after radiotherapy plus ipilimumab. Reported findings show early blood T cell clone dynamics, with interferon-beta, best predicted response.

Receiving focal radiation plus CTLA-4 blockade with ipilimumab were patients who had chemo-refractory metastatic non-small-cell lung cancer. The receptor comes from a human donor with non-small cell lung cancer that progressed on radiotherapy plus ipilimumab. The chain combines TRBV15 with TRBJ2-2; possible D gene TRBD1, 8 bases. The sample in question was peripheral blood, obtained from a patient treated with radiotherapy plus ipilimumab. The CDR3 sequence is CATSRDLHRGGTGELFF. The DNA of the CDR3 is TGTGCCACCAGCAGAGACCTCCACAGGGGGGGTACCGGGGAGCTGTTTTTT. The variable domain in full, completed from reference TRBV15 and TRBJ2-2, reads DAMVIQNPRYQVTQFGKPVTLSCSQTLNHNVMYWYQQKSSQAPKLLFHYYDKDFNNEADTPDNFQSRRPNTSFCFLDIRSPGLGDTAMYLCATSRDLHRGGTGELFFGEGSRLTVL.